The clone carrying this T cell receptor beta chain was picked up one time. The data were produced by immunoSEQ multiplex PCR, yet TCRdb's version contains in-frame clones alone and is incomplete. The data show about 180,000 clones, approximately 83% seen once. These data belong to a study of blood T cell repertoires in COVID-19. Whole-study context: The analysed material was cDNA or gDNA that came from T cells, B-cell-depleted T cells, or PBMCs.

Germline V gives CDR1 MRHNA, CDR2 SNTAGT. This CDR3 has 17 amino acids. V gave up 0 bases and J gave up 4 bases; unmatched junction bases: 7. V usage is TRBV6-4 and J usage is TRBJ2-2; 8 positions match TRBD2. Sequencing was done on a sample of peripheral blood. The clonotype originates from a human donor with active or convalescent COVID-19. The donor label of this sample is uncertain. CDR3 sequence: CASSDSMAGGTTGELFF. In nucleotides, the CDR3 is TGTGCCAGCAGTGACTCGATGGCGGGGGGAACCACCGGGGAGCTGTTTTTT.